This TCR beta chain was profiled in a study of early T cells in non-severe SARS-CoV-2 infection. Study background: The input, bulk RNA from unsorted whole blood, was sequenced, and chains were unpaired. Study-level findings and limits: There was a bias toward anti-spike CD8 responses in VDJdb matching, which missed private and CD4 specificities.

Regarding this clonotype: The antigen remains unidentified.

Individually, cDNA molecules had unique molecular identifiers attached to them. Via MiXCR, TCRdb re-called the 5' RACE reads, giving one row per CDR3 protein. The sample lists 32,000 or so distinct CDR3 sequences; around 5% were seen once. V was cut by 7 bases and J by 2 bases, with 12 bases left in between. Germline V gene lookup returns CDR1 SNHLY and CDR2 FYNNEI. CDR3 length: 13 amino acids. V and J are TRBV2 and TRBJ2-7; no clear D gene. The origin of this receptor is an adult who was a healthcare worker with PCR-confirmed SARS-CoV-2 infection or an uninfected control (not recorded which). The sequenced sample was whole blood. The DNA of the CDR3 is TGTGCCAGCACCCGAGGCACTACCTACGAGCAGTACTTC. This codes for CASTRGTTYEQYF. The full variable domain, its missing parts supplied by reference TRBV2 and TRBJ2-7, is EPEVTQTPSHQVTQMGQEVILRCVPISNHLYFYWYRQILGQKVEFLVSFYNNEISEKSEIFDDQFSVERPDGSNFTLKIRSTKLEDSAMYFCASTRGTTYEQYFGPGTRLTVT.